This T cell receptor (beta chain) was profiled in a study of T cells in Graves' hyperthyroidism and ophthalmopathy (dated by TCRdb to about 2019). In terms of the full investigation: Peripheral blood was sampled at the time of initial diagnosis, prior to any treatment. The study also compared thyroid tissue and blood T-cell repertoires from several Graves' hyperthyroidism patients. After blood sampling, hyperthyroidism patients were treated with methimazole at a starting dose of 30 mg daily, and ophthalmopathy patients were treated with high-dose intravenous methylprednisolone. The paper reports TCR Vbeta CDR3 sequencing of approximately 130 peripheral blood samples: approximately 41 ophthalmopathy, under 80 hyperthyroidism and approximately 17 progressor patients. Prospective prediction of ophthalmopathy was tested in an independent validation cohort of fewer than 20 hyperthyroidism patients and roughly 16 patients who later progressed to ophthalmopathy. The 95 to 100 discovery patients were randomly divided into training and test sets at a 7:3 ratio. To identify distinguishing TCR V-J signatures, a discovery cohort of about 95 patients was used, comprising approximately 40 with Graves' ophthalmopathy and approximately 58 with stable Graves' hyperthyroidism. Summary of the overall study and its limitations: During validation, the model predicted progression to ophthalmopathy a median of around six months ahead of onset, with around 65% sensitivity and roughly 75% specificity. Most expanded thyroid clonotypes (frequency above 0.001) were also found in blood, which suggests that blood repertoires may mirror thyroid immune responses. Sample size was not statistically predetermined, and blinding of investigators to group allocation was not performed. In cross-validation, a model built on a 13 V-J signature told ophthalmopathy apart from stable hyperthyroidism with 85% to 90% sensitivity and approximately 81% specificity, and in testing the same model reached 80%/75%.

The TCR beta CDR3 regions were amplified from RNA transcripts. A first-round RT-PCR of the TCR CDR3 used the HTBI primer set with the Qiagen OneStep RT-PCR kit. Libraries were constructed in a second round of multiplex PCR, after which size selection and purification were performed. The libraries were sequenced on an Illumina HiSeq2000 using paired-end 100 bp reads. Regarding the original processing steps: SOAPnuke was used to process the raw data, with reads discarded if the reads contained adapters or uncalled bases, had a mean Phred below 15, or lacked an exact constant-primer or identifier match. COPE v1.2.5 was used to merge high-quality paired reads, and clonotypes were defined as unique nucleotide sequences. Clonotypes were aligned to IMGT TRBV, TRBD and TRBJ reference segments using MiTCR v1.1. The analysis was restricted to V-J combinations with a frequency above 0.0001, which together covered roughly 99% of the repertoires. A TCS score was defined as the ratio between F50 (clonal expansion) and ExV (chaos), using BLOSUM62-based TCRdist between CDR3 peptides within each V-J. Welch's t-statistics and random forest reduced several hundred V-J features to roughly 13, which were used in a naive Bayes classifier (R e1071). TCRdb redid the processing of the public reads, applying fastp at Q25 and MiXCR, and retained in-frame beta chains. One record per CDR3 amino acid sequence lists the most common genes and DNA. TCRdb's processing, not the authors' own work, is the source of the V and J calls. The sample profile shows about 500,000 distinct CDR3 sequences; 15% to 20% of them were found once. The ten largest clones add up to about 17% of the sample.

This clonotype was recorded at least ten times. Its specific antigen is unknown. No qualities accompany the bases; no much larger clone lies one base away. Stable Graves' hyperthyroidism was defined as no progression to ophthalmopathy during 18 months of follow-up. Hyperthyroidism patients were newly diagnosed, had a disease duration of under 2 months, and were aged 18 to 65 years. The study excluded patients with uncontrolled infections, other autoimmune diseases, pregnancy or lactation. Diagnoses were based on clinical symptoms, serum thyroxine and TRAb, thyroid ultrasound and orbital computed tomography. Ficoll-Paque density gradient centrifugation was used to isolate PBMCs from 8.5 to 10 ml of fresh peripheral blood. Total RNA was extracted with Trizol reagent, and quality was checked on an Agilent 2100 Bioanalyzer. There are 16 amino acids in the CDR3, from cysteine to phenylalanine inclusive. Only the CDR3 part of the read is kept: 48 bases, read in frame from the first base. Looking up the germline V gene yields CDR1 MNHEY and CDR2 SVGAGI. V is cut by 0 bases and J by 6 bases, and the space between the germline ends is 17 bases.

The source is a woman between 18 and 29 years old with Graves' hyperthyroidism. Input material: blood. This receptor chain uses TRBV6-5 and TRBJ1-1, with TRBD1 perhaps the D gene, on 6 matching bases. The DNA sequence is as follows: TGTGCCAGCAGTTACTCGAGGGCTGGGGGCACCGCTGAAGCTTTCTTT. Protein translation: CASSYSRAGGTAEAFF.